Presented here are 17 T cell receptor beta chains from one specimen sequenced in a study of post-analysis software for immune sequencing data. The study, taken as a whole, reports: In patients, about 5 TRBV segments were more frequent than in controls, with TRBV5-6, TRBV5-1 and TRBV20-1 among them.

No antigen is known for these receptors. Each TCR beta cDNA library carried unique molecular identifiers. TCRdb re-called the PCR reads with MiXCR, one entry per CDR3 protein. The sample shows about 820,000 distinct CDR3 sequences, roughly 50% of them seen only once. Sequencing was performed on blood. These TCRs come from a girl aged 5 to 17 with multiple sclerosis.

This clonotype has more than one count but fewer than ten. J is TRBJ2-7 and V is TRBV10-3, with 12 positions matching TRBD1. The CDR3 totals 15 residues. Germline loops: CDR1 ENHRY, CDR2 SYGVKD. V lost 6 bases to trimming and J lost 3 bases; unmatched junction nucleotides: 6. The CDR3: CAIRGTGGAVYEQYF. CDR3 bases: TGTGCCATCAGGGGGACAGGGGGCGCGGTCTACGAGCAGTACTTC.

The J gene is TRBJ2-3, the V gene TRBV30; D is tentatively TRBD1 or TRBD2 (5 bases each). V lost 2 bases and J 6 bases, leaving 9 bases between the germline ends. The CDR3 is made up of 12 amino acids. CDR1 GTSNPN and CDR2 SVGIG come from the germline V gene (reference sequence). The CDR3 sequence: CAWSPGTDTQYF. DNA of the CDR3: TGTGCCTGGAGTCCCGGGACGGATACGCAGTATTTT. Combining the CDR3 with reference TRBV30 and TRBJ2-3 gives the whole variable domain SQTIHQWPATLVQPVGSPLSLECTVEGTSNPNLYWYRQAAGRGLQLLFYSVGIGQISSEVPQNLSASRPQDRQFILSSKKLLLSDSGFYLCAWSPGTDTQYFGPGTRLTVL.

The chain links TRBV5-1 to TRBJ2-1; tentative D call: TRBD1 (5 bases). This CDR3 comprises 12 residues. Per the germline V gene, CDR1 is SGHRS and CDR2 is YFSETQ. V dropped 3 bases and J dropped 15 bases, with 16 bases sitting between them. The CDR3 DNA reads as TGCGCCAGCAGCTATGGACAATTTATGCCGTTCTTC. Its translation is CASSYGQFMPFF.

The V and J genes are TRBV20-1 and TRBJ2-1, with 10 positions matching TRBD2. Germline V gene data show CDR1 as DFQATT and CDR2 as SNEGSKA (reference sequence). The CDR3 is 18 amino acids. J gave up 1 base and V 3 bases, and 12 bases lay outside the gene matches. As DNA, the CDR3 is TGCAGTGCTAGGACCTCCTTAGCGGGAGGTTTGTCCTACAATGAGCAGTTCTTC. Amino acid sequence: CSARTSLAGGLSYNEQFF.

This sequence joins TRBV27 and TRBJ2-1; 11 bases match TRBD2. There are 16 residues in the CDR3. Looked up from germline, CDR1 is MNHEY and CDR2 is SMNVEV (reference sequence). J lost 10 bases, V lost 1 base, and 9 bases had no gene match. CDR3 region: CASSLFLAGGSGEQFF. The CDR3 DNA reads as TGTGCCAGCAGTTTATTTTTAGCGGGGGGGAGTGGGGAGCAGTTCTTC.

This clonotype was recorded a few times. The chain uses TRBV6-5 and TRBJ1-2; D call uncertain. Trimming removed 6 bases at V and 4 bases at J, with 15 bases between. CDR3 size: 14 residues. Germline values: CDR1 MNHEY, CDR2 SVGAGI. The CDR3 sequence: CASSPSAILYGYTF. The CDR3 region has the DNA TGTGCCAGCAGCCCCTCGGCCATTCTCTATGGCTACACCTTC.

This clonotype has more than one count but fewer than ten. This chain links TRBV9 with TRBJ1-2, with 7 bases lining up with TRBD1. This CDR3 has 14 residues. With V trimmed by 0 bases and J by 3 bases, 2 bases remained unmatched. Germline lookup yields CDR1 SGDLS and CDR2 YYNGEE. The CDR3 is CASSVETGDYGYTF. The CDR3 coding sequence is TGTGCCAGCAGCGTAGAAACAGGGGACTATGGCTACACCTTC.

Only a few counts were recorded for this clonotype. V is TRBV2 and J is TRBJ2-1; 10 bases fit TRBD2. The CDR3 covers 15 residues. The J segment lost 4 bases and the V segment lost 3 bases, leaving 3 bases of the junction unmatched. Looked up from germline, CDR1 is SNHLY and CDR2 is FYNNEI. DNA of the CDR3: TGTGCCAGCAGTGAGGAGACTAGCGGGTACAATGAGCAGTTCTTC. Residues: CASSEETSGYNEQFF.

This chain links TRBV29-1 with TRBJ1-1; TRBD1 matches 8 bases. With 5 bases clipped from V and 5 bases from J, the junction kept 4 bases outside the gene matches. The CDR3 runs 12 residues. The germline V gene has CDR1 SQVTM and CDR2 ANQGSEA. The chain's CDR3 is CSVQGARTEAFF. The CDR3, as DNA: TGCAGCGTTCAGGGGGCGCGTACTGAAGCTTTCTTT.

This clonotype appeared a few times. V usage is TRBV6-5 and J usage is TRBJ2-7; a possible D gene is TRBD2 (6 bases). V was clipped by 0 bases and J by 2 bases, with 17 bases between them. This CDR3 spans 17 amino acids. Per germline, CDR1 MNHEY and CDR2 SVGAGI. The CDR3 DNA sequence: TGTGCCAGCAGTTACTCAACCGGGACGGGGGTTCCCTACGAGCAGTACTTC. As protein: CASSYSTGTGVPYEQYF.

The chain has TRBV10-3 and TRBJ2-7; 7 bases map to TRBD1. After removal of 5 bases from V and 6 bases from J, the junction contained 7 bases not matched to a gene. Germline CDR1 and CDR2: ENHRY and SYGVKD. The CDR3 runs to 13 residues. CDR3 protein: CAISKGADREQYF. Here the CDR3 DNA reads TGTGCCATCAGTAAGGGGGCGGATCGCGAGCAGTACTTC.

This clonotype came up a few times. V gene TRBV29-1 combines with J gene TRBJ2-7; possible D gene TRBD2, 6 bases. The CDR3 extends over 14 amino acids. Germline loops: CDR1 SQVTM, CDR2 ANQGSEA. V was trimmed by 4 bases and J by 4 bases, leaving 17 bases between them. The DNA for the CDR3 is TGCAGCGTTGTCTGGCGTACTGGAGGGTACGAGCAGTACTTC. Protein sequence: CSVVWRTGGYEQYF.

This clonotype was recorded a few times. The genes are TRBV29-1 and TRBJ2-6, with 12 nucleotides matching TRBD1. The CDR3 is made up of 16 amino acids. Germline V lookup: CDR1 SQVTM, CDR2 ANQGSEA. Trimming at V came to 7 bases and at J to 0 bases, leaving 4 bases not matched to a gene. This CDR3 is CSAGTGGTSGANVLTF. CDR3 DNA sequence: TGCAGCGCTGGGACAGGGGGCACCTCTGGGGCCAACGTCCTGACTTTC.

In nucleotides, the CDR3 is TGTGTCAGTCTGAAGTCGGACGGAGTCTATGGCTACACCTTC. It encodes CVSLKSDGVYGYTF. The chain couples TRBV6-1 to TRBJ1-2; D is undetermined. Germline CDR1 MNHNS, CDR2 SASEGT. The CDR3 covers 14 residues.

This clonotype was detected a few times. The rearrangement joins TRBV5-4 to TRBJ1-1; no clear D. The germline V gene has CDR1 SGHNT and CDR2 YYREEE (reference sequence). This CDR3 is 15 amino acids long. V lost 0 bases and J 4 bases, leaving 13 bases between the germline ends. The DNA of the CDR3 is TGTGCCAGCAGCTTGGCACAGCGGGGTGGCACTGAAGCTTTCTTT. This encodes CASSLAQRGGTEAFF. The whole variable domain, remainder taken from reference TRBV5-4 and TRBJ1-1, is ETGVTQSPTHLIKTRGQQVTLRCSSQSGHNTVSWYQQALGQGPQFIFQYYREEENGRGNFPPRFSGLQFPNYSSELNVNALELDDSALYLCASSLAQRGGTEAFFGQGTRLTVV.

This clonotype has just a few counts. The CDR3 bases are TGCGCCAGCAGCTTGTACGGGGAAGACGAGCAGTACTTC. This gives the protein CASSLYGEDEQYF. The chain employs TRBV5-1 and TRBJ2-7, with D maybe TRBD2 (5 bases). V lost 1 base, J lost 5 bases, and 10 bases lay in between. This CDR3 is 13 amino acids long. Per the germline V gene, CDR1 is SGHRS and CDR2 is YFSETQ.

The chain carries TRBV28 and TRBJ1-1, with D uncertain. The CDR3 consists of 12 residues. Germline CDR1 and CDR2: MDHEN and SYDVKM. Trimming left V 6 bases short and J 8 bases short, with 13 bases between. This CDR3 is CASRETSQEAFF. In DNA form, the CDR3 reads TGTGCCAGCAGGGAGACTTCACAGGAAGCTTTCTTT.